The 28 T cell receptor beta chains reported below all come from one sample, sequenced in a study of blood T cell repertoires in COVID-19. Measured with immunoSEQ multiplex PCR; TCRdb has only the in-frame clones, and not every one. The table has about 170,000 clones, approximately 90% seen once. The sequenced sample consisted of peripheral blood. The receptors originated from a man between 18 and 35 years old with COVID-19, enrolled during active disease.

This chain uses TRBV10-3 with TRBJ2-7, with D unresolved. This CDR3 is built from 15 residues. The V end lost 0 bases, the J end lost 2 bases, and 11 bases lay between the germline ends. Per germline, CDR1 ENHRY and CDR2 SYGVKD. CDR3 in amino acids: CAISESRVPTYEQYF. In nucleotides, the CDR3 is TGTGCCATCAGTGAGTCCCGGGTCCCGACCTACGAGCAGTACTTC.

The CDR3 bases are TGTGCCAGTAGTAACCCCCGGGGGGGCGGGAGGAACACCGGGGAGCTGTTTTTT. It specifies CASSNPRGGGRNTGELFF. This chain uses TRBV19 with TRBJ2-2; 8 nucleotides line up with TRBD2. The CDR3 runs to 18 residues. Germline V gene lookup returns CDR1 LNHDA and CDR2 SQIVND (reference sequence). J gave up 1 base and V 4 bases, and 11 bases lay outside the gene matches.

The CDR3 bases are TGTGCCAGCAGTTTAGGGGGCGCGTTCTCCTATAATTCACCCCTCCACTTT. Translation gives CASSLGGAFSYNSPLHF. The chain recombines TRBV28 with TRBJ1-6; D possibly corresponds to TRBD1 (6 bases). Germline V gene data show CDR1 as MDHEN and CDR2 as SYDVKM. The length of the CDR3 is 17 residues. V was trimmed by 2 bases and J by 0 bases, leaving 11 bases between them.

The chain uses TRBV9 and TRBJ1-1; a possible D gene is TRBD1 (6 bases). V lost 0 bases, J lost 6 bases, and 18 bases lay in between. This CDR3 region has 16 residues. Germline loops: CDR1 SGDLS, CDR2 YYNGEE. CDR3 nucleotides: TGTGCCAGCAGCGTAGAGGGGGGGGCTGGTGTCGCTGAAGCTTTCTTT. It translates to CASSVEGGAGVAEAFF.

The V gene is TRBV6-5, the J gene TRBJ1-4; D unclear. Germline V gene data show CDR1 as MNHEY and CDR2 as SVGAGI. Trimming took off 0 bases at V and 4 bases at J, with 9 bases between the two ends. The CDR3 length is 15 residues. For the CDR3, the DNA is TGTGCCAGCAGTTACTCGTCCGAGTATAATGAAAAACTGTTTTTT. Translation: CASSYSSEYNEKLFF.

The rearrangement links TRBV29-1 to TRBJ1-1; D is unresolved. Germline V gene lookup returns CDR1 SQVTM and CDR2 ANQGSEA. Between the trimmed V and J ends, which lost 4 bases and 7 bases, there was a span of 7 bases. CDR3 length equals 10 residues. The DNA for the CDR3 is TGCAGCGTTGTATATCTTGAAGCTTTCTTT. Translated, it gives CSVVYLEAFF. The full variable domain, rest sourced from reference TRBV29-1 and TRBJ1-1, is SAVISQKPSRDICQRGTSLTIQCQVDSQVTMMFWYRQQPGQSLTLIATANQGSEATYESGFVIDKFPISRPNLTFSTLTVSNMSPEDSSIYLCSVVYLEAFFGQGTRLTVV.

V is TRBV13 and J is TRBJ2-1; D not resolved. CDR1 PRHDT and CDR2 FYEKMQ come from the germline V gene (reference sequence). The CDR3 extends over 14 amino acids. Between the trimmed V and J ends, which lost 0 bases and 4 bases, there was a span of 7 bases. The CDR3 DNA follows: TGTGCCAGCAGCTTAGGTGTTACTTACAATGAGCAGTTCTTC. Amino acid sequence: CASSLGVTYNEQFF. Full variable domain (remainder filled in from reference TRBV13 and TRBJ2-1): AAGVIQSPRHLIKEKRETATLKCYPIPRHDTVYWYQQGPGQDPQFLISFYEKMQSDKGSIPDRFSAQQFSDYHSELNMSSLELGDSALYFCASSLGVTYNEQFFGPGTRLTVL.

J is TRBJ2-1 and V is TRBV20-1, with a tentative D call TRBD2 (5 bases). The V end was cut by 3 bases, the J end by 0 bases, with 15 bases between. This CDR3 is built from 16 residues. Per germline, CDR1 DFQATT and CDR2 SNEGSKA (reference sequence). The CDR3 reads CSASERTFSSYNEQFF. CDR3 coding DNA: TGCAGTGCTAGTGAAAGGACTTTTAGCTCCTACAATGAGCAGTTCTTC.

This chain links TRBV11-2 with TRBJ1-1; D remains ambiguous. Germline V gene lookup returns CDR1 SGHAT and CDR2 FQNNGV. The CDR3 runs to 15 residues. With 7 bases removed from V and 1 base from J, the gap between germline ends came to 16 bases. CDR3 sequence (DNA): TGTGCCAGCACCCCGGGGTCAGGCTGGAACACTGAAGCTTTCTTT. This gives the protein CASTPGSGWNTEAFF.

The chain joins TRBV7-3 to TRBJ2-1; possibly TRBD1 for D (6 bases). V lost 4 bases and J 7 bases, leaving 14 bases between the germline ends. CDR3 length: 14 residues. The germline gives CDR1 SGHTA, CDR2 FQGTGA. The CDR3 DNA follows: TGTGCCAGCAGCTCCAACACAGGGTGGAATGAGCAGTTCTTC. Translated: CASSSNTGWNEQFF.

The rearrangement links TRBV4-3 to TRBJ2-2; 10 positions agree with TRBD2. This CDR3 is 16 amino acids long. J lost 5 bases, V lost 4 bases, and 7 bases had no gene match. Germline loops: CDR1 LGHNA, CDR2 YSLEER. DNA of the CDR3: TGCGCCAGCAGCCTTCGGGTAGCGGGAGGAACCGGGGAGCTGTTTTTT. Its translation is CASSLRVAGGTGELFF.

This chain connects TRBV28 to TRBJ2-7; TRBD2 agrees at 13 bases. J was trimmed by 4 bases and V by 7 bases; bases with no gene match: 7. Germline V lookup: CDR1 MDHEN, CDR2 SYDVKM. This CDR3 has 15 amino acids. The CDR3 here is CASKTGLAGRYEQYF. In DNA form, the CDR3 reads TGTGCCAGCAAGACGGGACTAGCGGGAAGATACGAGCAGTACTTC.

V usage is TRBV24-1 and J usage is TRBJ2-7; 7 nucleotides align to TRBD2. Trimming took 3 bases from V and 3 from J; bases not matched to a gene: 4. Germline CDR1 reads KGHDR; CDR2 reads SFDVKD. CDR3 length: 14 amino acids. CDR3 residues: CATSDTGRGYEQYF. The DNA for the CDR3 is TGTGCCACCAGTGATACGGGGAGGGGCTACGAGCAGTACTTC.

The chain is built from TRBV14 and TRBJ2-7; TRBD2 matches 14 bases. Germline values: CDR1 SGHDN, CDR2 FVKESK. V shed 8 bases, J shed 6 bases, and the junction held 9 bases outside the gene matches. CDR3 length equals 15 residues. Written as DNA, the CDR3 is TGTGCCAGCTCCGGAAGGACTAGCGGGAGGTTCGAGCAGTACTTC. It yields the protein CASSGRTSGRFEQYF.

The chain has TRBV27 and TRBJ2-1; D perhaps matches TRBD1 (6 bases). Trimming removed 4 bases at V and 7 bases at J, with 11 bases between. Germline V gene data show CDR1 as MNHEY and CDR2 as SMNVEV (reference sequence). The CDR3 is 13 residues long. CDR3 coding DNA: TGTGCCAGCAGTTCCGGACAGCCGAATGAGCAGTTCTTC. Its protein product is CASSSGQPNEQFF.

The chain carries TRBV6-2 or TRBV6-3 and TRBJ1-6; possibly TRBD1 for D (5 bases). The CDR3 covers 17 residues. Germline V gene lookup returns CDR1 MNHEY and CDR2 SVGEGT. V was clipped by 4 bases and J by 7 bases, with 20 bases between them. This CDR3 is CASSLLGAHALNSPLHF. In nucleotides, the CDR3 is TGTGCCAGCAGTTTATTAGGGGCGCATGCCCTGAATTCACCCCTCCACTTT.

The CDR3 DNA follows: TGTGCCAGCAGGGGGACTGGACCGCCCTTGAACACTGAAGCTTTCTTT. Encoded protein: CASRGTGPPLNTEAFF. The V gene is TRBV28, the J gene TRBJ1-1; D possibly corresponds to TRBD1 (5 bases). CDR1 MDHEN and CDR2 SYDVKM come from the germline V gene. The CDR3 is made up of 16 amino acids. Trimming cost V 6 bases and J 0 bases, with 17 bases left between them.

The rearrangement uses TRBV27 and TRBJ2-5, with D possibly matching TRBD2 (6 bases). With 3 bases removed from V and 2 bases from J, the gap between germline ends came to 13 bases. The CDR3 is 15 amino acids. Germline loops: CDR1 MNHEY, CDR2 SMNVEV (reference sequence). The CDR3 sequence: CASSFRQAGQETQYF. The CDR3 DNA is TGTGCCAGCAGTTTCCGCCAGGCGGGGCAAGAGACCCAGTACTTC.

J is TRBJ2-5 and V is TRBV7-7, with TRBD2 identical over 9 bases. Germline V gene data show CDR1 as SSHAT and CDR2 as FNYEAQ (reference sequence). This CDR3 has 16 amino acids. V was clipped by 5 bases and J by 6 bases; unmatched bases: 13. CDR3 nucleotides: TGTGCCAGCAGCCCCCGGGGTAGCGGGAGCGGGCAGACCCAGTACTTC. Translating it yields CASSPRGSGSGQTQYF.

This clone was found once. The rearrangement joins TRBV10-3 to TRBJ2-3; 7 bases align to TRBD1. The CDR3 loop spans 14 amino acids. In germline, CDR1 is ENHRY, CDR2 SYGVKD. V trimming: 5 bases; J trimming: 6 bases; junction bases outside the gene matches: 8. As DNA, the CDR3 is TGTGCCATCAGTCGGATTTCGACAGGGGATACGCAGTATTTT. This codes for CAISRISTGDTQYF.

The V call is TRBV5-5, the J call TRBJ2-7, with no clear D. The V gene's germline CDR1 is SGHKS and CDR2 YYEKEE (reference sequence). Trimming cost V 4 bases and J 2 bases, with 10 bases left between them. The CDR3 covers 13 residues. The CDR3 loop reads CASSLRSTYEQYF. CDR3 bases: TGTGCCAGCAGCCTGCGGAGCACCTACGAGCAGTACTTC.

This chain uses TRBV5-6 with TRBJ1-2, with D possibly matching TRBD1 (5 bases). This CDR3 has 13 amino acids. The V gene lost 3 bases and the J gene lost 3 bases, with 9 bases spanning the gap. Per germline, CDR1 SGHDT and CDR2 YYEEEE. CDR3 loop: CASSSGGYYGYTF. CDR3 sequence (DNA): TGTGCCAGCAGCTCCGGGGGGTACTATGGCTACACCTTC.

The rearrangement uses TRBV30 and TRBJ2-2, with 7 bases aligning to TRBD1. Germline loops: CDR1 GTSNPN, CDR2 SVGIG (reference sequence). The CDR3 covers 14 residues. The trim removed 7 bases at V and 6 bases at J, leaving 11 bases unmatched. CDR3 sequence reads: CASKTRQGSGELFF. As DNA, the CDR3 is TGTGCCTCGAAAACAAGACAGGGCTCCGGGGAGCTGTTTTTT.

The count of this clone is one. The chain employs TRBV3-1 (or the pseudogene TRBV3-2) and TRBJ2-3, with TRBD2 matching over 7 bases. The CDR3 runs to 17 residues. CDR1 is LGHDT and CDR2 is YNNKEL in the germline V gene (reference sequence). V lost 2 bases, J lost 2 bases, and 10 bases stayed unmatched. Written as DNA, the CDR3 is TGTGCCAGCAGCCAAAGTTTGGGGGGAGGGACCACAGATACGCAGTATTTT. It yields the protein CASSQSLGGGTTDTQYF.

This clone was seen once. The rearrangement links TRBV5-5 to TRBJ1-5, with 7 bases identical to TRBD1. The germline gives CDR1 SGHKS, CDR2 YYEKEE (reference sequence). The V gene end was trimmed by 4 bases and the J gene end by 3 bases; junction bases not matched to a gene: 10. This CDR3 contains 16 residues. The CDR3 DNA follows: TGTGCCAGCAGCCCTGGGACAGCCCTTTCCAATCAGCCCCAGCATTTT. Amino acid sequence: CASSPGTALSNQPQHF.

CDR3 nucleotide sequence: TGTGCCAGCAGTTTGGGGGCGCGCAACTATGGCTACACCTTC. It encodes CASSLGARNYGYTF. The chain is built from TRBV28 and TRBJ1-2; perhaps TRBD1 as D (6 bases). The V gene lost 3 bases and the J gene lost 2 bases, with 10 bases spanning the gap. This CDR3 comprises 14 residues. Germline V CDR1 and CDR2: MDHEN, SYDVKM.

The chain joins TRBV16 to TRBJ1-5; D ambiguous. In germline, CDR1 is KGHSY, CDR2 FQNENV. This CDR3 comprises 15 residues. Trimming took off 0 bases at V and 7 bases at J, with 13 bases between the two ends. The CDR3 here is CASSQSGVVSQPQHF. The CDR3 nucleotides read TGTGCCAGCAGCCAATCGGGAGTGGTGTCCCAGCCCCAGCATTTT.

The gene calls are TRBV4-3 and TRBJ2-1, with 10 bases identical to TRBD2. The CDR3 has 18 amino acids. The V and J ends lost 2 bases and 6 bases, in that order; junction bases with no gene match: 13. Looked up from germline, CDR1 is LGHNA and CDR2 is YSLEER. The chain's CDR3 is CASSQIPPSGSRRNEQFF. The CDR3, as DNA: TGCGCCAGCAGCCAAATTCCCCCTAGCGGGAGTCGGCGCAATGAGCAGTTCTTC.